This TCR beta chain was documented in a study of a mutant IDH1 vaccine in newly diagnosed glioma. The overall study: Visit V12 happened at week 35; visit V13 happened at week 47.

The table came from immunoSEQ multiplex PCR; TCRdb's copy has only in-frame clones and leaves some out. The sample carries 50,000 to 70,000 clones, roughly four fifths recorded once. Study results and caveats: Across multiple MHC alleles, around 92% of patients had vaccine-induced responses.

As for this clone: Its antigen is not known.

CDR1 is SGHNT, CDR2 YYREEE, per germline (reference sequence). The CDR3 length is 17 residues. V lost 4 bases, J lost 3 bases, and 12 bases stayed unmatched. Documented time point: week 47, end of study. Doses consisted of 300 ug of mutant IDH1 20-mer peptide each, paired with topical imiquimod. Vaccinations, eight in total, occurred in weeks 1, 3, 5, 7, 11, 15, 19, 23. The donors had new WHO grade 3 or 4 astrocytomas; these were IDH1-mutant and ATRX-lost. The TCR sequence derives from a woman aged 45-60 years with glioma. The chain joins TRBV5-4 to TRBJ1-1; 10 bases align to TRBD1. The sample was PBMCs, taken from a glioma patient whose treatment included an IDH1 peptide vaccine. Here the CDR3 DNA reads TGTGCCAGCAGCCGATTCGCCTCCGGGACAGGGGACACTGAAGCTTTCTTT. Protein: CASSRFASGTGDTEAFF.